This T cell receptor (beta chain) was observed in a study of cytomegalovirus exposure and HLA in healthy donors. The PCR contained 60 Vbeta and 13 Jbeta primers. TCRdb's copy holds only in-frame clones and misses some; the assay was immunoSEQ multiplex PCR. This table holds roughly 100,000 clones, about 13% found once. The study, taken as a whole, reports: Prior analysis indicated that the majority of TCR beta V segments exhibited productivity approximately 87% or approximately 30% of the time. In a later analysis, compared with equally common non-associated chains, HLA-associated beta chains were more expanded. With later analysis, a missense DCLRE1C variant became linked to TCR beta V- and J-gene trimming. Reported performance of the classifier showed diagnosis of cytomegalovirus status with high specificity and sensitivity.

V was pared by 0 bases and J by 2 bases, with 9 bases of the junction left unmatched. This CDR3 has 17 amino acids. Germline CDR1 is MGHRA and CDR2 is YSYEKL. This clone was seen more than once but under ten times. Antigen unknown. The chain has TRBV4-1 and TRBJ1-1, with 7 bases lining up with TRBD1. Sequenced input: PBMCs. This TCR was recovered from a man aged 35 to 55 in good health and CMV-seropositive. The CDR3 sequence is CASSQETIKGANTEAFF. CDR3 nucleotide sequence: TGCGCCAGCAGCCAAGAGACCATTAAGGGGGCTAACACTGAAGCTTTCTTT.